The TCR beta chain described here comes from a study of beta chain features in type 1 diabetes. Study-level information: Patients shared similar age, gender and cell yields with healthy donors. Study conclusions and caveats: PCR might favor shorter templates, but any such skew would affect patients and controls equally. Within the patient group, naive, central memory and Treg TCRB repertoires appeared more similar to each other than within healthy donors.

The entirety of the isolated RNA underwent reverse transcription, so expressed TCRB transcripts were sequenced. Using immunoSEQ multiplex PCR, the repertoire was profiled, and TCRdb retains in-frame clones only, with some absent. The data hold under 800,000 clones, with roughly a sixth observed a single time. Every single donor gave one heparinised blood draw, and these averaged around 120 mL. This clone was seen a few times. As yet, its antigen is unknown. The CDR3 spans 15 residues. V lost 5 bases to trimming and J lost 7 bases; unmatched junction nucleotides: 9. Per germline, CDR1 SGHTA and CDR2 FQGTGA.

The gene calls are TRBV7-3 and TRBJ2-1; 9 bases match TRBD2. Input material: naive CD4+ T cells from blood. This clonotype was obtained from a man between 18 and 29 years old in good health. The CDR3 DNA sequence: TGTGCCAGCAGCACGTCCGGGACTAGCCATAATGAGCAGTTCTTC. It yields the protein CASSTSGTSHNEQFF.